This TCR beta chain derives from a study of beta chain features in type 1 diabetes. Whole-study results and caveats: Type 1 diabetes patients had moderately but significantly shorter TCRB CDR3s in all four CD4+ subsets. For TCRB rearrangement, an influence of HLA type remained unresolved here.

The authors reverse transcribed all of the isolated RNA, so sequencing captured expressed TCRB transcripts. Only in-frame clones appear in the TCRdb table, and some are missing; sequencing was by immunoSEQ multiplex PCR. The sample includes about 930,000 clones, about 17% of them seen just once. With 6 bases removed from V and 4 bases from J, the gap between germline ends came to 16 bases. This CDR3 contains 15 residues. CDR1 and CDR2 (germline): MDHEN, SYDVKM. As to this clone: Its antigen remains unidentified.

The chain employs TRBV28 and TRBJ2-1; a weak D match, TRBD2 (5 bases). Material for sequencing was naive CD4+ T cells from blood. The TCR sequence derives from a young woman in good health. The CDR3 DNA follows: TGTGCCAGCAGCCGAAACTTCCCGGGATACAATGAGCAGTTCTTC. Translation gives CASSRNFPGYNEQFF.